The source of this TCR beta chain is a study of long-term antiretroviral therapy in people with HIV. The V gene end was trimmed by 6 bases and the J gene end by 5 bases; junction bases not matched to a gene: 5. Germline CDR1 and CDR2: MRHNA and SNTAGT. The CDR3 is made up of 14 amino acids. Researchers secured at least one pre-ART and at least two post-ART PBMC samples from each donor. Cryopreserved PBMC, at roughly 0.85-11 million per sample, were present before DNA extraction. immunoSEQ v3.0 was run at survey level. The method was immunoSEQ multiplex PCR; TCRdb's version includes in-frame clones alone and lacks a portion of them. The sample lists over 30,000 clones; under 85% were seen once.

The TCR originated in a man aged 50-60 years with HIV. The material was unsorted PBMCs, obtained 3 years after starting antiretroviral therapy. The chain employs TRBV6-4 and TRBJ2-3; 10 nucleotides align to TRBD1. CDR3 loop: CASRDRGQGDTQYF. The CDR3 coding sequence is TGTGCCAGCAGAGACAGGGGGCAGGGAGATACGCAGTATTTT.